This T cell receptor (beta chain) derives from a study of blood T cell repertoires in COVID-19 (dated by TCRdb to 2020 to 2021). Looking at the study overall: The collaborator samples originated in the United States, Italy and Spain and spanned the acute and convalescent phases of COVID-19. The prospective study material was composed of cDNA or gDNA derived from T cells, B-cell-depleted T cells, or PBMCs. Subjects who had been exposed to COVID-19, were actively infected with it, or had recovered from it provided the deeply sampled blood TCRbeta repertoires that made up the dataset. The repertoires were made available in a free public database intended to serve as a resource for research on the immune response to SARS-CoV-2. Samples were obtained from the ongoing ImmuneRACE study (first 160 participants) and from approximately 1,200 subjects provided by 6 global collaborators. Sample metadata almost always included a de-identified subject ID, COVID-19 status, age in years and sex. Where available, HLA class I and class II types were taken from metadata supplied by the sample provider and were not determined by assay-based typing.

Overall results and qualifications from the work: The quantity of clinical and demographic metadata differed by source and by participant and was supplied without curation.

For this clone: Its antigen remains undetermined. No qualities accompany the bases; no much larger clone lies one base away.

The immunoSEQ Assay, a bias-controlled multiplex PCR, was used to amplify TCRbeta CDR3 regions from genomic DNA. On the authors' methods: The number of nucleated cells in each sample was estimated from the amplification of reference gene primers within the assay. Sequence reads were collapsed and filtered to measure the absolute abundance of every unique TCRbeta CDR3 rearrangement. For each sample, productive Simpson clonality was calculated as the square root of Simpson's diversity index over productive rearrangements. Drawn from immuneACCESS, this table holds only the in-frame rearrangements with V and J called that TCRdb kept. Clones are partly lost; checked studies trace under half to an unresolved V gene and leave the rest unexplained. V, J and clone size are those of that table, while D and trimming were read from the DNA. Within this sample are approximately 290,000 clones, with around 89% of them counted one time only. The top ten hold around 13% of the sample.

V loses 2 bases at its end and J loses 2 bases; junction bases beyond the gene matches: 8. Including cysteine and phenylalanine, the CDR3 has 16 amino acids. The DNA shown is the 48-base CDR3, in frame from base 1. Taken from the germline V gene, the CDR1 and CDR2 loops are MNHEY and SVGAGI. Collaborating institutions collected whole blood in K2EDTA tubes following their own protocols. For TCRbeta analysis, collaborators shipped samples as frozen whole blood, isolated PBMCs, or DNA extracted from either of those sample types. The receptor's source is a woman aged 55 to 70 with acute or convalescent COVID-19. The chain employs TRBV6-5 and TRBJ1-1; TRBD1 lines up with 7 middle nucleotides. The sample taken for sequencing was peripheral blood. The DNA is TGTGCCAGCAGTTACATTGTTAACAGGGGAAACACTGAAGCTTTCTTT. This gives the protein CASSYIVNRGNTEAFF.